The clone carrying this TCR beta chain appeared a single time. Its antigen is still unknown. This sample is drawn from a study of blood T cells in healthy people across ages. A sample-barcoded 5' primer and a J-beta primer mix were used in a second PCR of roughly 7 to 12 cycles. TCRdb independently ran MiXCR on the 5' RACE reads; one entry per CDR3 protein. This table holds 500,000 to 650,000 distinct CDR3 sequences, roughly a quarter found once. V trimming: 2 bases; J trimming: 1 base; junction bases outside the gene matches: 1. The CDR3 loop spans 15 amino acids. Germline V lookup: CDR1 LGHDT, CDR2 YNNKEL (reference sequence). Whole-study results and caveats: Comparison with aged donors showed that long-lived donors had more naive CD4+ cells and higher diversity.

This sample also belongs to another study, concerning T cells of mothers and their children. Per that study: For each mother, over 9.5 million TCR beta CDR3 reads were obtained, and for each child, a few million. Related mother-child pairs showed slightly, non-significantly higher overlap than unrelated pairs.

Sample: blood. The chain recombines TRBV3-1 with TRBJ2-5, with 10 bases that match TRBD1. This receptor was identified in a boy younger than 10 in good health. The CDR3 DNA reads TGTGCCAGCAGCCAATGGGACAGGGGCCAAGAGACCCAGTACTTC. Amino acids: CASSQWDRGQETQYF.